This is a list of T cell receptor beta chains from one sample in a study of T cells in localized non-small cell lung cancer. TCRdb keeps only in-frame clones here, not all; method: immunoSEQ multiplex PCR. The profile shows 70,000 to 95,000 clones, approximately 91% of them singletons. The starting material was PBMCs, obtained before any cancer treatment. Receptor source: a woman aged 35 to 70 with stage II squamous cell lung carcinoma. Each CDR3 is given with its conserved first and last residue. D genes are given only for firm matches. Clone size is not always given. Where it is, it says once, few, many or a class for expanded clones.

cdr3_length clone_size d_call j_call v_call cdr3_nt cdr3_aa
16 - - TRBJ2-1 TRBV7-2 TGTGCCAGCAGCTTAGGGCTAGCGTTCTCCTACAATGAGCAGTTCTTC CASSLGLAFSYNEQFF
15 - - TRBJ2-7 TRBV4-1 TGCGCCAGCAGCCAAGCGAGGGAGGAGTTCTACGAGCAGTACTTC CASSQAREEFYEQYF
16 few - TRBJ2-6 TRBV30 TGTGCCTGGAGCCGGGGACGAAGGGCTGGGGCCAACGTCCTGACTTTC CAWSRGRRAGANVLTF
14 - TRBD1 TRBJ2-7 TRBV23-1 TGCGCCAGCACTGGGACAGGGGTCTCGGAGGAGCAGTACTTC CASTGTGVSEEQYF
13 - TRBD1 TRBJ2-1 TRBV5-4 TGTGCCAGCAGCTGGGGACAGGGGAGTGAGCAGTTCTTC CASSWGQGSEQFF
14 - - TRBJ1-1 TRBV28 TGTGCCAGCAGTTTATGGGACGGCAACACTGAAGCTTTCTTT CASSLWDGNTEAFF
14 once TRBD1 TRBJ2-5 TRBV30 TGTGCCTGGAGGAGGGACAGGTTAGAAGAGACCCAGTACTTC CAWRRDRLEETQYF
15 - - TRBJ2-3 TRBV5-1 TGCGCCAGCAGCTCCCTCGGGAGAACGGCAGATACGCAGTATTTT CASSSLGRTADTQYF
16 - - TRBJ1-5 TRBV4-1 TGCGCCAGCAGCCAAGATCCGGCCGGGCCCAATCAGCCCCAGCATTTT CASSQDPAGPNQPQHF
15 - TRBD1 TRBJ2-7 TRBV7-9 TGTGCCAGCAGCCCGACAGGGTTTGGGGAGAACGAGCAGTACTTC CASSPTGFGENEQYF
16 - TRBD1 TRBJ1-1 TRBV6-6 TGTGCCAGCAGTCTTCGACAGGGTTACATGAACACTGAAGCTTTCTTT CASSLRQGYMNTEAFF
14 - TRBD1 TRBJ2-5 TRBV5-5 TGTGCCAGCAGATTGGGACAGGGGATGGAGTCCCAGTACTTC CASRLGQGMESQYF
13 - - TRBJ2-2 TRBV11-2 TGTGCCAGCAGTAGGGGGGCGTTCGGGGAGCTGTTTTTT CASSRGAFGELFF
13 - TRBD2 TRBJ2-5 TRBV6-1 TGTGCCAGCAGTAGGGAGGGGCCAGAGACCCAGTACTTC CASSREGPETQYF
15 - - TRBJ2-1 TRBV18 TGTGCCAGCTCTTATTCTGGCGGTTCCCAGGGGGAGCAGTTCTTC CASSYSGGSQGEQFF
16 once - TRBJ1-1 TRBV7-6 TGTGCCAGCAGCTTAAGGCACGGGCACATGAACACTGAAGCTTTCTTT CASSLRHGHMNTEAFF
12 - - TRBJ2-3 TRBV7-2 TGTGCCAGCAGCTTCCCGGACTTGAGGCAGTATTTT CASSFPDLRQYF
14 - - TRBJ2-1 TRBV6-1 TGTGCCAGCAGTGAAGGTATCACCTACAATGAGCAGTTCTTC CASSEGITYNEQFF
15 - TRBD2 TRBJ2-3 TRBV10-3 TGTGCCATCAGTGTAGTAGCGGGCGGCACAGATACGCAGTATTTT CAISVVAGGTDTQYF
15 - - TRBJ1-2 TRBV6-5 TGTGCCAGCAGTCGGGGCAGGGGCGGACGAAATGGCTACACCTTC CASSRGRGGRNGYTF
15 - - TRBJ1-3 TRBV5-6 TGTGCCAGCAGCTTGGGGTTGGGGTCTGGAAACACCATATATTTT CASSLGLGSGNTIYF
19 few TRBD1 TRBJ1-3 TRBV7-8 TGTGCCAGCAGCCCCAGACGGGACAGGGGTCCTTACTCTGGAAACACCATATATTTT CASSPRRDRGPYSGNTIYF
14 - - TRBJ1-2 TRBV6-5 TGTGCCAGCAGTTACGAAAATAGGGTTCCCGGCTACACCTTC CASSYENRVPGYTF